This TCR beta chain is from a study of shared clonotypes between healthy human individuals. Study at large: Every donor yielded three CD4 naive, three CD4 memory, two CD8 naive and one CD8 memory plate.

TCRdb's copy holds only in-frame clones and misses some; the assay was immunoSEQ multiplex PCR. The data show roughly 1 million clones, about 75% seen once. Details on this clone: No antigen is known for it.

Germline lookup yields CDR1 MNHEY and CDR2 SMNVEV (reference sequence). The CDR3 contains 16 residues. Trimming took off 1 base at V and 5 bases at J, with 17 bases between the two ends. Study results and caveats: Specimens sampled were limited to blood, with tissue repertoires likely differing.

The TCR was taken from a man aged 18 to 30 in good health. Sequencing was performed on memory CD4+ T cells sorted from blood. Subset given: CD45RA-negative fraction. V is TRBV27 and J is TRBJ1-1, with D possibly being TRBD1 (5 bases). As DNA, the CDR3 is TGTGCCAGCAGTTTATTTGGTATCAGGGAGGGGACTGAAGCTTTCTTT. Its protein is CASSLFGIREGTEAFF.